These 32 T cell receptor beta chains were all obtained from the same sample, sequenced in a study of CD8 T cells in ankylosing spondylitis. Study-level findings and limits: Characteristic of ankylosing spondylitis blood, it appeared, was a TCR beta motif comprising about eight highly homologous variants.

No cognate antigen is known for these TCRs. From the 5' RACE reads, TCRdb called clonotypes with MiXCR, one entry per CDR3 protein. The sample holds about 330,000 distinct CDR3 sequences, 7% to 9% seen once. Sample: blood, either unsorted or a sorted T cell fraction (not recorded which). Every receptor here comes from a male donor with ankylosing spondylitis.

This clonotype was seen a few times. The V call is TRBV5-1, the J call TRBJ2-5; D call uncertain. This CDR3 comprises 12 residues. With 1 base removed from V and 5 bases from J, the gap between germline ends came to 6 bases. Germline V lookup: CDR1 SGHRS, CDR2 YFSETQ. CDR3 nucleotide sequence: TGCGCCAGCAGCTTGCAGGCCGAGACCCAGTACTTC. Protein: CASSLQAETQYF. Looking up the rest from reference TRBV5-1 and TRBJ2-5 gives the full variable domain: KAGVTQTPRYLIKTRGQQVTLSCSPISGHRSVSWYQQTPGQGLQFLFEYFSETQRNKGNFPGRFSGRQFSNSRSEMNVSTLELGDSALYLCASSLQAETQYFGPGTRLLVL.

This clonotype has a handful of counts. This CDR3 is CASSYRDFYISYNEQFF. The CDR3 DNA follows: TGTGCCAGCAGTTACCGGGACTTTTACATCTCCTACAATGAGCAGTTCTTC. The chain uses TRBV12-3 or TRBV12-4 and TRBJ2-1; weak D call: TRBD2 (6 bases). The CDR3 covers 17 residues. The germline V and J ends were trimmed by 4 bases and 0 bases, with 16 bases remaining between them.

In its sample, this clonotype was seen many times. The chain couples TRBV29-1 to TRBJ2-7, with TRBD1 matching 12 bases. This CDR3 has 14 amino acids. Germline loops: CDR1 SQVTM, CDR2 ANQGSEA. V trimming: 1 base; J trimming: 5 bases; junction bases outside the gene matches: 3. CDR3 loop: CSVEVGTGGNEQYF. The CDR3 DNA sequence: TGCAGCGTTGAAGTCGGGACAGGGGGCAACGAGCAGTACTTC.

The sample holds a few counts of this clonotype. The chain combines TRBV15 with TRBJ1-6; a possible D gene is TRBD1 (5 bases). Per the germline V gene, CDR1 is LNHNV and CDR2 is YYDKDF (reference sequence). This CDR3 has 15 residues. The V end was cut by 0 bases, the J end by 12 bases, with 15 bases between. The chain's CDR3 is CATSRDLDRHRPLHF. The CDR3 DNA reads TGTGCCACCAGCAGAGACCTCGACAGACACAGACCCCTCCACTTT.

This clonotype has ten or more counts. V gene TRBV7-2 combines with J gene TRBJ2-2, with 8 bases matching TRBD1. The junction had 5 bases not matched to a gene; V was cut back by 5 bases and J by 0 bases. Per the germline V gene, CDR1 is SGHTA and CDR2 is FQGNSA. This CDR3 contains 16 residues. For the CDR3, the DNA is TGTGCCAGCAGCACAGGACAGGGAGCGAACACCGGGGAGCTGTTTTTT. Protein sequence: CASSTGQGANTGELFF.

This sequence joins TRBV10-1 and TRBJ2-2; 8 bases fit TRBD2. The trim removed 8 bases at V and 4 bases at J, leaving 9 bases unmatched. CDR1 is WNHNN and CDR2 is SYGVQD in the germline V gene (reference sequence). This CDR3 region has 15 residues. In DNA, the CDR3 is TGCGCCAGCGGCGCCAGCGGGAGTTTCACCGGGGAGCTGTTTTTT. The encoded protein is CASGASGSFTGELFF.

The genes are TRBV20-1 and TRBJ1-4; D remains ambiguous. The CDR3 has 13 residues. The V end was cut by 4 bases, the J end by 8 bases, with 14 bases between. Germline CDR1 and CDR2: DFQATT and SNEGSKA (reference sequence). The CDR3 spells CSATKLVREKLFF. The CDR3, as DNA: TGCAGTGCTACTAAGTTGGTGCGGGAAAAACTGTTTTTT.

This clonotype was recorded many times. The chain is built from TRBV7-9 and TRBJ2-1; no clear D. Trimming pared 3 bases from V and 8 bases from J, leaving 8 bases between. The CDR3 runs to 12 residues. The germline gives CDR1 SEHNR, CDR2 FQNEAQ (reference sequence). In DNA form, the CDR3 reads TGTGCCAGCAGCTTGCCCCGATATGAGCAGTTCTTC. This gives the protein CASSLPRYEQFF.

In this sample, this clonotype turned up a few times. The J gene is TRBJ1-4, the V gene TRBV3-1, with TRBD1 as a possible D gene (5 bases). The CDR3 contains 17 residues. Germline V lookup: CDR1 LGHDT, CDR2 YNNKEL (reference sequence). Trimming took 4 bases from V and 6 from J, leaving 21 bases between them. For the CDR3, the DNA is TGTGCCAGCAGCCGCGCAAGTGTGGGACTGGGGGATGAAAAACTGTTTTTT. Translation: CASSRASVGLGDEKLFF.

Notes on this clonotype: This sequence may be a read error, since a much larger clone differs from it by one base. The rearrangement uses TRBV4-1 and TRBJ1-4; D is unresolved. This CDR3 has 16 amino acids. Germline CDR1 and CDR2: MGHRA and YSYEKL. This CDR3 is CASSQIATMGNDKLFF. The CDR3 DNA sequence: TGCGCCAGCAGCCAAATTGCCACTATGGGAAATGACAAACTGTTTTTT.

The rearrangement uses TRBV6-5 and TRBJ1-6, with D perhaps matching TRBD1 (5 bases). The CDR3 spans 12 residues. Germline lookup yields CDR1 MNHEY and CDR2 SVGAGI. Trimming removed 6 bases at V and 5 bases at J, with 5 bases between. CDR3 nucleotide sequence: TGTGCCAGCAGGGGGGATAATTCACCCCTCCACTTT. This sequence encodes CASRGDNSPLHF.

This clonotype was detected a few times. The chain combines TRBV5-1 with TRBJ2-2, with D possibly being TRBD2 (5 bases). The V end lost 4 bases, the J end lost 5 bases, and 15 bases lay between the germline ends. Germline V gene data show CDR1 as SGHRS and CDR2 as YFSETQ. This CDR3 contains 15 residues. CDR3 amino acids: CASSDGGGGTGELFF. The CDR3 DNA sequence: TGCGCCAGCAGCGACGGAGGCGGAGGAACCGGGGAGCTGTTTTTT.

This clonotype was counted ten times or more. This rearrangement joins TRBV5-6 to TRBJ2-7; the D gene is possibly TRBD2 (7 bases). CDR1 is SGHDT and CDR2 is YYEEEE in the germline V gene. This CDR3 is 14 amino acids long. The V and J ends lost 2 bases and 0 bases respectively, with 9 bases between them. As DNA, the CDR3 is TGTGCCAGCAGCTTAGGGGGGGACTCCTACGAGCAGTACTTC. Protein: CASSLGGDSYEQYF.

This clonotype has just a few counts. The chain recombines TRBV2 with TRBJ2-3, with D uncertain. CDR3 size: 13 residues. Trimming took 4 bases from V and 0 from J, leaving 5 bases between them. Germline CDR1 and CDR2: SNHLY and FYNNEI. The CDR3 here is CASSGLSTDTQYF. In DNA, the CDR3 is TGTGCCAGCAGTGGGCTAAGCACAGATACGCAGTATTTT.

This clonotype came up many times. The V gene is TRBV29-1, the J gene TRBJ2-3; TRBD1 matches 7 bases. The CDR3 is made up of 13 amino acids. The junction had 4 bases not matched to a gene; V was cut back by 3 bases and J by 4 bases. From germline, CDR1 is SQVTM and CDR2 ANQGSEA. CDR3 residues: CSVDTGASDTQYF. The CDR3 nucleotides are TGCAGCGTTGATACAGGGGCCTCAGATACGCAGTATTTT.

This clonotype was seen ten or more times. An end of the junction does not agree with germline; a read error may underlie this. Written as DNA, the CDR3 is TGTGCCAGCAGTTTAGCACACCAAGTGGAGACCCAGTACTTC. Its protein is CASSLAHQVETQYF. J is TRBJ2-5 and V is TRBV7-2; no definite D call. From germline, CDR1 is SGHTA and CDR2 FQGNSA. This CDR3 region has 14 residues. Complete variable domain (other parts from reference TRBV7-2 and TRBJ2-5): GAGVSQSPSNKVTEKGKDVELRCDPISGHTALYWYRQSLGQGLEFLIYFQGNSAPDKSGLPSDRFSAERTGGSVSTLTIQRTQQEDSAVYLCASSLAHQVETQYFGPGTRLLVL.

In this sample, this clonotype turned up a few times. V is TRBV12-3 or TRBV12-4 and J is TRBJ2-3; 10 nucleotides line up with TRBD2. V lost 5 bases and J lost 3; bases outside the gene matches: 5. The CDR3 has 15 residues. The CDR3 nucleotides read TGTGCCAGCAGTCCCCAGACTAGCGGGACAGATACGCAGTATTTT. Its protein is CASSPQTSGTDTQYF.

This clonotype appeared many times. The chain employs TRBV5-1 and TRBJ2-1; 9 nucleotides match TRBD1. This CDR3 contains 16 residues. Per the germline V gene, CDR1 is SGHRS and CDR2 is YFSETQ. The V gene end was trimmed by 0 bases and the J gene end by 6 bases; junction bases not matched to a gene: 7. The chain's CDR3 is CASSLEVTGGPNEQFF. CDR3 DNA sequence: TGCGCCAGCAGCTTGGAAGTGACAGGGGGTCCCAATGAGCAGTTCTTC.

V and J are TRBV10-2 and TRBJ1-5; unclear D gene. Germline values: CDR1 WSHSY, CDR2 SAAADI. The V end was cut by 2 bases, the J end by 4 bases, with 15 bases between. This CDR3 contains 16 residues. CDR3 in DNA: TGCGCCAGCAGTGAGGGGAAGCTGAGAGGTAATCAGCCCCAGCATTTT. This codes for CASSEGKLRGNQPQHF.

On this clonotype: A much larger clone lies a single base off, so this may be a read error. The chain joins TRBV14 to TRBJ1-2, with D hard to call. Trimming took 10 bases from V and 4 from J, leaving 13 bases between them. The CDR3 is 12 residues long. In germline, CDR1 is SGHDN, CDR2 FVKESK. The CDR3: CATFASRYGYTF. For the CDR3, the DNA is TGTGCCACATTTGCCAGTCGCTATGGCTACACCTTC.

The chain carries TRBV20-1 and TRBJ1-5; 7 bases line up with TRBD1. V dropped 5 bases and J dropped 3; count of bases not matched to a gene: 4. Germline V gene sequence: CDR1 DFQATT, CDR2 SNEGSKA (reference sequence). This CDR3 is 13 amino acids long. CDR3 residues: CSAGDSYNQPQHF. The CDR3 DNA sequence: TGCAGTGCTGGGGACAGCTACAATCAGCCCCAGCATTTT.

In its sample, this clonotype was seen a few times. The chain uses TRBV7-8 and TRBJ2-1, with TRBD2 identical over 13 bases. From germline, CDR1 is SGHVS and CDR2 FQNEAQ. The CDR3 consists of 16 residues. The ends lost 5 bases at V and 7 bases at J; junction bases unmatched: 8. DNA for the CDR3: TGTGCCAGCAGCCTGCGGACTAGCGGGAGTCTGAATGAGCAGTTCTTC. The encoded protein is CASSLRTSGSLNEQFF. Together with reference TRBV7-8 and TRBJ2-1, the CDR3 gives the full variable domain: GAGVSQSPRYKVAKRGQDVALRCDPISGHVSLFWYQQALGQGPEFLTYFQNEAQLDKSGLPSDRFFAERPEGSVSTLKIQRTQQEDSAVYLCASSLRTSGSLNEQFFGPGTRLTVL.

Ten or more counts support this clonotype. This sequence joins TRBV7-2 and TRBJ2-1; 9 bases map to TRBD2. The germline CDR1 and CDR2 sequences are SGHTA and FQGNSA. V was clipped by 2 bases and J by 7 bases; unmatched bases: 12. The CDR3 extends over 17 amino acids. The CDR3 here is CASSLRSGRTSKNEQFF. The DNA for the CDR3 is TGTGCCAGCAGCTTAAGAAGCGGGAGGACGTCTAAAAATGAGCAGTTCTTC.

This clonotype was recorded at least ten times. The chain is built from TRBV11-2 and TRBJ2-2, with D perhaps TRBD1 (5 bases). V was pared by 5 bases and J by 9 bases, with 19 bases between. Germline assignment: CDR1 SGHAT and CDR2 FQNNGV. CDR3 size: 15 residues. The CDR3 protein is CASSPTSSGHRELFF. CDR3 nucleotides: TGTGCCAGCAGCCCCACTTCGTCAGGGCACCGGGAGCTGTTTTTT.

Ten or more counts support this clonotype. The chain joins TRBV7-9 to TRBJ2-5; 7 nucleotides agree with TRBD2. Germline assignment: CDR1 SEHNR and CDR2 FQNEAQ (reference sequence). This CDR3 is 13 amino acids long. After removal of 0 bases from V and 5 bases from J, the junction contained 0 bases not matched to a gene. The CDR3 DNA is TGTGCCAGCAGCTTAGCGGGAGGGGAGACCCAGTACTTC. It specifies CASSLAGGETQYF.

This clonotype was counted only a few times. The chain carries TRBV25-1 and TRBJ2-3; 8 bases agree with TRBD2. This CDR3 comprises 17 residues. Trimming at V came to 1 base and at J to 6 bases, leaving 12 bases not matched to a gene. Per germline, CDR1 MGHDK and CDR2 SYGVNS. This chain's CDR3 is CASSESKTSAPGDTQYF. In DNA form, the CDR3 reads TGTGCCAGCAGTGAATCGAAGACTAGCGCCCCGGGTGATACGCAGTATTTT.

In DNA form, the CDR3 reads TGTGCCAGCAGTGAACGGGGAGACGGCACAGATACGCAGTATTTT. Amino acid sequence: CASSERGDGTDTQYF. The chain links TRBV11-2 to TRBJ2-3; tentatively, D is TRBD2 (5 bases). CDR3 length equals 15 residues. Germline assignment: CDR1 SGHAT and CDR2 FQNNGV. V lost 6 bases and J lost 1, with 14 bases in between.

This clonotype has just a few counts. The gene calls are TRBV9 and TRBJ1-1; D is perhaps TRBD1 (6 bases). V lost 7 bases and J 1 base, leaving 17 bases between the germline ends. Germline V gene data show CDR1 as SGDLS and CDR2 as YYNGEE. The CDR3 covers 15 residues. The CDR3 spells CASSISGGANTEAFF. In nucleotides, the CDR3 is TGTGCCAGCTCCATCAGTGGGGGGGCGAACACTGAAGCTTTCTTT.

The table lists this clonotype with a few counts. The chain combines TRBV20-1 with TRBJ2-3; TRBD2 aligns across 8 bases. Germline V CDR1 and CDR2: DFQATT, SNEGSKA (reference sequence). This CDR3 is 14 amino acids long. V was clipped by 6 bases and J by 3 bases; unmatched bases: 8. The CDR3 is CSAPRAGVTDTQYF. CDR3 DNA sequence: TGCAGTGCGCCCAGAGCGGGAGTAACAGATACGCAGTATTTT.

The chain recombines TRBV20-1 with TRBJ2-2; 11 bases are shared with TRBD2. The ends lost 1 base at V and 1 base at J; junction bases unmatched: 2. Germline CDR1 reads DFQATT; CDR2 reads SNEGSKA (reference sequence). CDR3 size: 16 residues. The CDR3 DNA sequence: TGCAGTGCTAGAGCCGGACTAGCGGGGAACACCGGGGAGCTGTTTTTT. It is translated as CSARAGLAGNTGELFF.

This clonotype turned up a few times. This chain joins TRBV12-5 and TRBJ2-2; 7 positions match TRBD2. The CDR3 is made up of 17 amino acids. The trim removed 2 bases at V and 4 bases at J, leaving 10 bases unmatched. Germline V gives CDR1 LGHNT, CDR2 FRNRAP. CDR3 DNA: TGTGCTAGTGGTTTGCACTGGACTAGTTTTCGCACCGGGGAGCTGTTTTTT. Encoded protein: CASGLHWTSFRTGELFF.

This clonotype has more than one count but fewer than ten. The gene calls are TRBV6-2 or TRBV6-3 and TRBJ2-7; TRBD1 agrees at 8 bases. Trimming cost V 6 bases and J 1 base; bases outside gene matches: 8. Per germline, CDR1 MNHEY and CDR2 SVGEGT. This CDR3 has 15 amino acids. The CDR3 bases are TGTGCCAGCAGCCTTCGGGACAGGCTATCCTACGAGCAGTACTTC. Encoded protein: CASSLRDRLSYEQYF.